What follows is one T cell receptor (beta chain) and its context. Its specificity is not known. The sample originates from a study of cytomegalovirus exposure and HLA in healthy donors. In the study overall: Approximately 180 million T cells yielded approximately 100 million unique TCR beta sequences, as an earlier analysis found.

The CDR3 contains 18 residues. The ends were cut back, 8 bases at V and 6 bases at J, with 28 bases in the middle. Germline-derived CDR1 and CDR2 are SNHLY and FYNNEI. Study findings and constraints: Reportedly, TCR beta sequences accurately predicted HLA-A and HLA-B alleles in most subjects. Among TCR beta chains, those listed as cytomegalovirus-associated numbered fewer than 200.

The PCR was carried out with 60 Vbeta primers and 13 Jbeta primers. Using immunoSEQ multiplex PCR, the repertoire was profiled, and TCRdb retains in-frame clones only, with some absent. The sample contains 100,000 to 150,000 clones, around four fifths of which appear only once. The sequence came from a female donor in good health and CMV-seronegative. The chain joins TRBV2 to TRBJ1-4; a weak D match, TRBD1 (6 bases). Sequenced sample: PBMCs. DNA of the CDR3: TGTGCCAGCGCTGGGAGGGCAGGGGAACGAGAGGAGGATGAAAAACTGTTTTTT. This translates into CASAGRAGEREEDEKLFF.